The rows below give T cell receptor beta chains drawn from one sample of a study of CD8 T cells in Susac syndrome. TCRdb analysed the immunoSEQ multiplex PCR reads with MiXCR anew, one entry per CDR3 protein. The sample has about 180,000 distinct CDR3 sequences; 85% to 95% are singletons. Sequenced input: CD4+ T cells from PBMCs. Source of these receptors: a human donor with Susac syndrome. Each CDR3 is given with its conserved first and last residue. D genes are given only for firm matches. Size is omitted from some rows. Given values are once, few, many or a class for expanded clones.

j_call v_call d_call clone_size cdr3_aa cdr3_nt
TRBJ1-1 TRBV6-2/TRBV6-3 . . CASTRDTSNTEAFF TGTGCCAGCACCCGCGACACCTCGAACACTGAAGCTTTCTTT
TRBJ1-2 TRBV12-3/TRBV12-4 . once CASSFGGHGYGYTF TGTGCCAGCAGTTTCGGTGGACATGGTTATGGCTACACCTTC
TRBJ1-1 TRBV30 . . CAWVPLSTGRSEAFF TGTGCCTGGGTTCCCTTGAGCACTGGTCGATCTGAAGCTTTCTTT
TRBJ2-2 TRBV6-2/TRBV6-3 . . CASSYSNLNTGELFF TGTGCCAGCAGTTACTCGAACCTCAACACCGGGGAGCTGTTTTTT
TRBJ2-1 TRBV9 . . CASSVRTPGSYNEQFF TGTGCCAGCAGCGTCCGAACTCCAGGCTCCTACAATGAGCAGTTCTTC
TRBJ2-1 TRBV29-1 TRBD1 . CSVRDRTYNEQFF TGCAGCGTCCGGGACAGAACCTACAATGAGCAGTTCTTC
TRBJ2-2 TRBV20-1 . . CSASRENTGELFF TGCAGTGCTAGCAGGGAAAACACCGGGGAGCTGTTTTTT
TRBJ2-1 TRBV20-1 . . CSAPPRKRLNEQFF TGCAGTGCTCCCCCGAGGAAGCGGCTAAATGAGCAGTTCTTC
TRBJ2-7 TRBV10-3 . . CATTGTGDVEQYF TGTGCCACCACCGGGACGGGGGATGTCGAGCAGTACTTC
TRBJ1-2 TRBV4-2 TRBD1 once CASSQDLPGQTTNYGYTF TGTGCCAGCAGCCAAGATCTCCCGGGACAGACCACTAACTATGGCTACACCTTC
TRBJ2-2 TRBV7-3 TRBD1 . CASSLWTGGDTGELFF TGTGCCAGCAGCTTGTGGACAGGGGGAGACACCGGGGAGCTGTTTTTT
TRBJ2-5 TRBV6-1 . . CASSKGLRAGQETQYF TGTGCCAGCTCGAAGGGGCTCAGGGCCGGCCAAGAGACCCAGTACTTC
TRBJ1-5 TRBV6-6 . . CASSFGRQYNQPQHF TGTGCCAGCAGTTTCGGAAGACAGTACAATCAGCCCCAGCATTTT
TRBJ1-2 TRBV6-1 . . CASRTGGYGYTF TGTGCCAGCCGGACCGGGGGCTATGGCTACACCTTC
TRBJ2-5 TRBV9 . . CASSVGEETQYF TGTGCCAGCAGCGTAGGGGAAGAGACCCAGTACTTC
TRBJ2-1 TRBV4-3 . . CASSQDQSGQEQFF TGCGCCAGCAGCCAAGATCAGTCCGGACAGGAGCAGTTCTTC
TRBJ1-2 TRBV12-3/TRBV12-4 . . CASSLDRQNYGYTF TGTGCCAGCAGTTTAGACAGACAGAACTATGGCTACACCTTC
TRBJ2-4 TRBV30 . once CAWSVARLNIQYF TGTGCCTGGAGTGTAGCACGGTTAAACATTCAGTACTTC
TRBJ2-3 TRBV6-2/TRBV6-3 . . CASSSRTDTDTQYF TGTGCCAGCAGTTCCCGAACCGACACAGATACGCAGTATTTT
TRBJ1-5 TRBV24-1 TRBD1 . CATSDLTGADQPQHF TGTGCCACCAGTGACCTTACAGGGGCGGATCAGCCCCAGCATTTT
TRBJ2-3 TRBV15 . . CATSRDPDGPDF TGTGCCACCAGCAGAGATCCCGACGGCCCCGATTTT
TRBJ2-5 TRBV2 TRBD2 . CASRRDHSGETQYF TGTGCCAGCAGGCGGGATCATAGCGGGGAGACCCAGTACTTC
TRBJ1-2 TRBV18 . . CASSPLWASGYTF TGTGCCAGCTCACCACTTTGGGCTAGTGGCTACACCTTC
TRBJ1-1 TRBV2 . . CASRTQTVNTEAFF TGTGCCAGCAGGACCCAGACAGTGAACACTGAAGCTTTCTTT
TRBJ2-1 TRBV20-1 . . CSAWDPTYNEQFF TGCAGTGCTTGGGACCCGACCTACAATGAGCAGTTCTTC
TRBJ1-5 TRBV10-3 TRBD1 . CAISGQRTGNNQPQHF TGTGCCATCAGTGGTCAAAGGACAGGCAACAATCAGCCCCAGCATTTT
TRBJ1-1 TRBV5-8 . . CASSPKNREAFF TGTGCCAGCAGCCCTAAAAACCGGGAAGCTTTCTTT
TRBJ2-3 TRBV12-3/TRBV12-4 . . CASSWGSTDTQYF TGTGCCAGCAGTTGGGGCAGCACAGATACGCAGTATTTT
TRBJ2-1 TRBV30 . . CAWTQMGVSSYNEQFF TGTGCCTGGACTCAAATGGGGGTAAGCTCCTACAATGAGCAGTTCTTC
TRBJ2-2 TRBV5-4 TRBD1 . CASSPWTGGDTGELFF TGTGCCAGCAGCCCATGGACAGGGGGGGACACCGGGGAGCTGTTTTTT
TRBJ2-7 TRBV27 . . CASRDILTYEQYF TGTGCCAGCCGGGACATCTTAACCTACGAGCAGTACTTC
TRBJ1-5 TRBV7-8 . . CASSPGRDGNQPQHF TGTGCCAGCAGCCCGGGCCGGGACGGCAATCAGCCCCAGCATTTT
TRBJ1-5 TRBV12-3/TRBV12-4 . . CASSRDQPQHF TGTGCCAGCAGCCGCGATCAGCCCCAGCATTTT
TRBJ1-1 TRBV20-1 TRBD1 . CSANIPGTGTRNTEAFF TGCAGTGCCAATATTCCAGGGACAGGGACAAGAAACACTGAAGCTTTCTTT
TRBJ1-1 TRBV9 . once CASSVATGNTEAFF TGTGCCAGCAGCGTAGCAACAGGGAACACTGAAGCTTTCTTT
TRBJ2-6 TRBV5-1 . . CASSLDVQGSGANVLTF TGCGCCAGCAGCTTGGATGTCCAGGGCTCTGGGGCCAACGTCCTGACTTTC
TRBJ2-1 TRBV12-3/TRBV12-4 TRBD2 . CASSPLRGGGAYNEQFF TGTGCCAGCAGCCCATTAAGGGGCGGGGGGGCTTACAATGAGCAGTTCTTC
TRBJ2-3 TRBV15 TRBD1 . CATTLDRRLTDTQYF TGTGCCACCACCCTGGACAGGAGACTCACAGATACGCAGTATTTT
TRBJ2-7 TRBV20-1 . . CSAGLAATYEQYF TGCAGTGCTGGTCTGGCGGCAACCTACGAGCAGTACTTC
TRBJ1-1 TRBV3-1 . . CASSPRDVTEAFF TGTGCCAGCAGCCCCCGGGACGTCACTGAAGCTTTCTTT
TRBJ2-1 TRBV18 TRBD2 . CASSPGLASNEQFF TGTGCCAGCTCACCCGGACTAGCCTCCAATGAGCAGTTCTTC
TRBJ2-7 TRBV12-3/TRBV12-4 TRBD1 . CASSKGQGGYEQYF TGTGCCAGCAGTAAAGGACAGGGGGGGTACGAGCAGTACTTC
TRBJ1-2 TRBV7-8 . . CASSRGGSGGYTF TGTGCCAGCAGCCGGGGTGGATCGGGGGGCTACACCTTC
TRBJ2-3 TRBV20-1 . once CSARRETDTQYF TGCAGTGCTAGGAGGGAAACAGATACGCAGTATTTT
TRBJ2-7 TRBV6-2/TRBV6-3 . . CASSDRFLEQYF TGTGCCAGCAGCGACAGGTTTCTCGAGCAGTACTTC
TRBJ2-7 TRBV20-1 . . CSASRGRRSYEQYF TGCAGTGCTTCCCGGGGAAGGAGGTCCTACGAGCAGTACTTC